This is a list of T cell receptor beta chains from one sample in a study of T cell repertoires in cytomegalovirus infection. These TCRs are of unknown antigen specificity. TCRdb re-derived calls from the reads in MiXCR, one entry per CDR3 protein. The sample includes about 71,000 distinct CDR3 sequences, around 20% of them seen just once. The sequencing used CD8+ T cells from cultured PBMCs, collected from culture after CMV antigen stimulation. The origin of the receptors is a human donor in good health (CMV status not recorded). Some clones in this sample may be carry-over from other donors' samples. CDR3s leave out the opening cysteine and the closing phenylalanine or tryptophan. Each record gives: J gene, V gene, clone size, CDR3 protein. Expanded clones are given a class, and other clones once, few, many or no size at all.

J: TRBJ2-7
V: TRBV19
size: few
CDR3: ASSPTGDSSYEQY

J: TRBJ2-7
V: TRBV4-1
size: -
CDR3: ASSLGQGYYEQY

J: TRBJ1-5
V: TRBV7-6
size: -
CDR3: ASSSVTGDQPQH

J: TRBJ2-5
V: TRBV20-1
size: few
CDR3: SASQPRTSGRETQY

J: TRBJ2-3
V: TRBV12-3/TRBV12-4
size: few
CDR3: ASSLGRGEQDTQY

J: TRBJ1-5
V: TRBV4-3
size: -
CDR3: ASSQATDSYQPQH

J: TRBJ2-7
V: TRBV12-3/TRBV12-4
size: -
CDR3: ASATPTGTSGSASYEQY

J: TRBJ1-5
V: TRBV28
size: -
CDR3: ASSLGRYQPQH

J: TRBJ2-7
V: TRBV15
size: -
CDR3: ATRGDGPEQY

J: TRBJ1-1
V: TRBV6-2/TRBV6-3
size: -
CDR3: ASSLRDGLLMDTEAF

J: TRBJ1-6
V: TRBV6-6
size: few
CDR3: ASSSRDEVPPLH

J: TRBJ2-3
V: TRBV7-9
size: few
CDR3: ASSPVLTDTQY

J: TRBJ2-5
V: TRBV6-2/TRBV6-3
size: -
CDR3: ASTPPGLAEETQY

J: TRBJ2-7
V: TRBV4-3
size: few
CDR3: ASSQDREFYEQY

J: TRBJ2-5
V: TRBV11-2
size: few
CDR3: ASSFSGTGEWETQY

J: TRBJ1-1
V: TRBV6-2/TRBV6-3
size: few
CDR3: ASSYPWTDTEAF

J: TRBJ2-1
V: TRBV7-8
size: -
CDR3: ASSFPSGGALGEQF

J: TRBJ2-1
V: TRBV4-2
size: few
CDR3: ASSPQYNPREQF

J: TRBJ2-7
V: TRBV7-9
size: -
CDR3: ASSSPSTGTYEQY

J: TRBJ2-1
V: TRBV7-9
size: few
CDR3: ASRAPSGNEQF

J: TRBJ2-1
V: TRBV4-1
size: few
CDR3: ASSPSGGRDEQF

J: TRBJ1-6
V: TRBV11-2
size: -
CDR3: ASNRPGSPLH

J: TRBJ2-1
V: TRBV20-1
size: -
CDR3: SASETITGLSSYNEQF

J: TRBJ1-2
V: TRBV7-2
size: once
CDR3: ASSLASVGQKNYGYT

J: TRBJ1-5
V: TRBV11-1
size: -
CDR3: ASSPGTANQPQH

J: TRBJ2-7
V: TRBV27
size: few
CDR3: ASSYGGSGEQY

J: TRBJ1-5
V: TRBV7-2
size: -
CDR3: ASSFSDRINQPQH

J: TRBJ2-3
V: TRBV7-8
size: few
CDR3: ASSPIAEWDTQY

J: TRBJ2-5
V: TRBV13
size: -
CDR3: ASSPALPGTQY

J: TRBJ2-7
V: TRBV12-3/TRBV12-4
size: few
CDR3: ASSSPNEQY

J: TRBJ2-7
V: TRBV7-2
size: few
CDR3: ASSLRAREDEQY

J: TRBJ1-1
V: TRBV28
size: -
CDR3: ASSRTVEAF

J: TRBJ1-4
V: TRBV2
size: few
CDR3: ASSEALGAYEKLF

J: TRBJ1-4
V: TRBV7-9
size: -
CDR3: ASSLAVNEKLF

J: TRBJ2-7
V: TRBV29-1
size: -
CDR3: SVEDSTRSY

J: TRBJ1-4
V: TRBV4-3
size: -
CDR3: ASSQDVASINEKLF

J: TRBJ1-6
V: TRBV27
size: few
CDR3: ASSIGSEYNSPLH

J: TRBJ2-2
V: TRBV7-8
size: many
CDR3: ASSPLAGDTGELF

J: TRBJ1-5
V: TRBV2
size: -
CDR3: ASSEARERSQPQH

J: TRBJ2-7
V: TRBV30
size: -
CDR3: AWSVIAGHPVDEQY

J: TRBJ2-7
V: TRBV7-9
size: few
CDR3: ASSLRVWGSTYEQY

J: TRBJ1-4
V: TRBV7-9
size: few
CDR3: ASSLAGGAVNEKLF

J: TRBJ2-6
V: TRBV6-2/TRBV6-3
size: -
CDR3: ASSSLRGGASIYSGANVLT

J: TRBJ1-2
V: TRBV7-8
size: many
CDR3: ASSLGSQGALYGYT

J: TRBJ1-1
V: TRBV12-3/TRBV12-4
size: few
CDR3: ASRPPGQSEAF

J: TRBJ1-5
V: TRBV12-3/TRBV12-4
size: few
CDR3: ASSFGTGGFNQPQH

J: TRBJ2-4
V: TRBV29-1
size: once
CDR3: SVGARGNIQY

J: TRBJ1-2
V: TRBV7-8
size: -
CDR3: ASSLADTRYGYT

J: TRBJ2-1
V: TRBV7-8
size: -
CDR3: ASSLAPGDRGNEQF

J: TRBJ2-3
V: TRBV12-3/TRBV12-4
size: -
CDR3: ASSPSLTDTQY

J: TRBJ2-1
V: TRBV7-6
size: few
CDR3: ASRTDRESYNEQF

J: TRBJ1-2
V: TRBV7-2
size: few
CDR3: ASSSGDYGYT

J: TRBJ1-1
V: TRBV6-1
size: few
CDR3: ASSYLGPNTEAF

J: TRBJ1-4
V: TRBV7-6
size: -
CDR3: ASTIGGAPEKLF

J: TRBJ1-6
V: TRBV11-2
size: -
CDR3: ASSPNTDSPLH

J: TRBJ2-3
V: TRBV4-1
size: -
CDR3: ASSQGRGGGTDTQY

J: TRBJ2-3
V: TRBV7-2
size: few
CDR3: ASSYTSGGADTQY